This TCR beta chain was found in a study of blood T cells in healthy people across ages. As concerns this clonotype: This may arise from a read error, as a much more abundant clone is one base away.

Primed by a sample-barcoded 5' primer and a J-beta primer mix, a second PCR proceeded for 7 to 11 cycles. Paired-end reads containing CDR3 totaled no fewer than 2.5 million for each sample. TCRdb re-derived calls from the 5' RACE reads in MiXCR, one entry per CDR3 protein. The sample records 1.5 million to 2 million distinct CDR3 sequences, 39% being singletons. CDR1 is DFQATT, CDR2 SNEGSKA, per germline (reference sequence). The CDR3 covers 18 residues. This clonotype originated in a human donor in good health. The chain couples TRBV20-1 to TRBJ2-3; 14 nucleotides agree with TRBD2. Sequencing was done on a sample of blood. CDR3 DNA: TGCAGTGCTAGCCCCAGGACTAGCGGGGGGACAGCTGGCGATACGCGGTATTTT. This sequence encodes CSASPRTSGGTAGDTRYF.